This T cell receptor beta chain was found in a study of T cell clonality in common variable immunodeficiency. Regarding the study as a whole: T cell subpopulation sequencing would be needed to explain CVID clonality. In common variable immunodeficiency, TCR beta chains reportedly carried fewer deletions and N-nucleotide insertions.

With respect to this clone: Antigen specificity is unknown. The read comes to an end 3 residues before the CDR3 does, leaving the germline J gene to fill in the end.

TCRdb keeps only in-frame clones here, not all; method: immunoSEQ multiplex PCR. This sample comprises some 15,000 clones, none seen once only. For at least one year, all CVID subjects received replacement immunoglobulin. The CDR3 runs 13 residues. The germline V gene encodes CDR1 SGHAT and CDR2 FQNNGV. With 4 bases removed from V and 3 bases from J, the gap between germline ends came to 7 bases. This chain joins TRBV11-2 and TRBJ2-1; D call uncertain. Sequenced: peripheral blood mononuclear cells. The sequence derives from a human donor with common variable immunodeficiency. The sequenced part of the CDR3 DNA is TGTGCCAGCAGCTCGGGTCTCTACAATGAG. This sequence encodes CASSSGLYNE. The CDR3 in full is CASSSGLYNEQFF.